This T cell receptor beta chain originates from a study of T-cell reconstitution after alpha-beta-depleted transplantation in children (dated by TCRdb to the mid-2010s). Looking at the study overall: Using TCR repertoire profiling, the study followed T-cell immune reconstitution in a quantitative way in children after TCRalphabeta/CD19-depleted allogeneic hematopoietic cell transplantation.

Preparation of the library involved PCR. Sequenced on an Illumina HiSeq 2500. TCR libraries were prepared with molecular barcoding, using unique molecular identifiers to normalize TCRbeta repertoire quantification. TCRdb reprocessed the public reads (quality trimming at Q25 with fastp, clone calling with MiXCR) and kept in-frame beta chains. Rows are unified per CDR3 protein, each entry keeping the most common DNA and genes. The sample table lists fewer than 700,000 distinct CDR3 sequences, 23% of them with a count of one. Roughly 14% of the sample rests with the top ten. The CDR3 has 12 amino acids, counting the end cysteine and phenylalanine. Kept here is only the CDR3 DNA, which spans 36 bases and is read in frame from base 1. Trimming removed 8 bases from V and 4 bases from J, leaving 14 bases between the germline ends. CDR1 and CDR2 are read off the germline V gene (reference sequence) as DFQATT and SNEGSKA.

The label giving this sample's treatment or condition can be read as: allogeneic hematopoietic cell transplantation with graft depleted of TCRalphabeta T cells and CD19 B cells. The children who served as transplant recipients had been given grafts of TCRalphabeta/CD19-depleted allogeneic hematopoietic cells. General findings and caveats noted by the study authors: The apparently early alphabetaT-cell count recovery about two months after transplant was reportedly dependent on only several hundred rapidly expanded clones derived from non-depleted graft cells. The high TCRbeta diversity at day 60 in some patients was ascribed to recipient T cells and intrathymic progenitors that had survived conditioning. Hyperexpanded clone frequencies declined over subsequent months; after one year, T-cell counts and TCRbeta diversity were mostly attributed to newly produced T cells.

This clonotype was picked up a small number of times. Its antigen has not been determined. There are no base qualities to consult, and no much larger clone falls within one base. This sample comprised PBMCs, mostly from graft donor cells, obtained 360 days after TCRalphabeta/CD19-depleted stem cell transplant. This receptor was obtained from a boy under two years old who had a stem cell transplant for acute myeloid leukemia, so the T cells may come from the graft donor. Recombination joined TRBV20-1 with TRBJ1-2, with no reliable assignment of the D segment. This receptor has the CDR3 CSPASELYGYTF. The DNA sequence is as follows: TGCAGTCCGGCCTCCGAACTCTATGGCTACACCTTC.